A selection of T cell receptor beta chains follows, all from one sample in a study of OX40 agonist ivuxolimab in advanced cancers. The protocol was immunoSEQ multiplex PCR, while the TCRdb copy is restricted to in-frame clones and leaves out a portion. In the table there are more than 60,000 clones, roughly nine tenths of which are singletons. The sample here was CD4+ or CD8+ T cells sorted from blood, taken in a trial of the OX40 agonist ivuxolimab. The source of these receptors is an adult with an advanced solid tumor such as melanoma, head and neck, liver or kidney cancer. CDR3s include the opening cysteine and the closing phenylalanine or tryptophan. The order of the fields is CDR3 length, V gene, D gene, clone size, J gene, CDR3 DNA, CDR3 protein. The D gene is left open where the match is weak. Clone size is given for some rows only: seen once, a few or many times, or a class if the clone is expanded.

length: 14; V: TRBV5-4; D: TRBD1; size: few; J: TRBJ1-2; DNA: TGTGCCAGCAGCAAAGCACAGGGGGCGAGGAGCTACACCTTC; CDR3: CASSKAQGARSYTF
length: 16; V: TRBV6-6; D: TRBD2; size: -; J: TRBJ2-1; DNA: TGTGCCAGCAGTCCCCCTGGCAGCGGGGGGGTCGGTGAGCAGTTCTTC; CDR3: CASSPPGSGGVGEQFF
length: 15; V: TRBV18; D: -; size: -; J: TRBJ1-1; DNA: TGTGCCAGCTCACCGGGAGGACAAATGAACACTGAAGCTTTCTTT; CDR3: CASSPGGQMNTEAFF
length: 14; V: TRBV5-6; D: -; size: -; J: TRBJ1-5; DNA: TGTGCCAGCAGCTTTTTCGAAAGTGGCCAGCCCCAGCATTTT; CDR3: CASSFFESGQPQHF
length: 13; V: TRBV5-1; D: TRBD1; size: -; J: TRBJ2-7; DNA: TGCGCCAGCAGCTCGACAGGGGACGGCGAGCAGTACTTC; CDR3: CASSSTGDGEQYF
length: 18; V: TRBV7-7; D: -; size: -; J: TRBJ2-2; DNA: TGTGCCAGCAGCTTAACAGGAACGAACCCCGTGGGCACCGGGGAGCTGTTTTTT; CDR3: CASSLTGTNPVGTGELFF
length: 15; V: TRBV4-1; D: -; size: -; J: TRBJ2-2; DNA: TGCGCCAGCAGCCAAGAGGGCGTGAACACCGGGGAGCTGTTTTTT; CDR3: CASSQEGVNTGELFF
length: 13; V: TRBV5-1; D: -; size: -; J: TRBJ1-2; DNA: TGCGCCAGCAGCTTGGGGCAGCGCTATGGCTACACCTTC; CDR3: CASSLGQRYGYTF
length: 15; V: TRBV15; D: -; size: -; J: TRBJ2-1; DNA: TGTGCCACCAGCAGAGGAGGTAATAAAGCCGTTGAGCAGTTCTTC; CDR3: CATSRGGNKAVEQFF
length: 12; V: TRBV18; D: -; size: -; J: TRBJ1-1; DNA: TGTGCCAGCTCCCCCACCAACACTGAAGCTTTCTTT; CDR3: CASSPTNTEAFF
length: 13; V: TRBV29-1; D: -; size: -; J: TRBJ2-5; DNA: TGCAGCGTTGAGGGACAAAACCAAGAGACCCAGTACTTC; CDR3: CSVEGQNQETQYF
length: 15; V: TRBV7-2; D: -; size: once; J: TRBJ1-5; DNA: TGTGCCACAGGCCAGAACGCGGGCGGCAATCAGCCCCAGCATTTT; CDR3: CATGQNAGGNQPQHF
length: 13; V: TRBV11-2; D: -; size: once; J: TRBJ2-7; DNA: TGTGCCAGCAGCTTAGTGCAGGCCTACGAGCAGTACTTC; CDR3: CASSLVQAYEQYF
length: 18; V: TRBV5-6; D: TRBD2; size: once; J: TRBJ2-7; DNA: TGTGCCAGCAGCTTGGGGACTAGCGGGGGACCTAGCTCCTACGAGCAGTACTTC; CDR3: CASSLGTSGGPSSYEQYF
length: 15; V: TRBV15; D: -; size: -; J: TRBJ1-2; DNA: TGTGCCACCAGCAGGGGAGCCGAGGAGGTCTATGGCTACACCTTC; CDR3: CATSRGAEEVYGYTF
length: 15; V: TRBV7-2; D: -; size: -; J: TRBJ1-2; DNA: TGTGCCAGCAGCTTAGATCTCGGTAGGGACTATGGCTACACCTTC; CDR3: CASSLDLGRDYGYTF
length: 17; V: TRBV7-8; D: -; size: once; J: TRBJ1-5; DNA: TGTGCCAGCAGCCCGGCCGGGTCCCCTTATAGCAATCAGCCCCAGCATTTT; CDR3: CASSPAGSPYSNQPQHF
length: 17; V: TRBV18; D: TRBD1; size: -; J: TRBJ2-3; DNA: TGTGCCAGCTCACAGGAAATAGGGGGCCGGAGCACAGATACGCAGTATTTT; CDR3: CASSQEIGGRSTDTQYF
length: 15; V: TRBV28; D: TRBD1; size: -; J: TRBJ1-4; DNA: TGTGCCAGCAGTTTCTTGGGACAGACGAATGAAAAACTGTTTTTT; CDR3: CASSFLGQTNEKLFF
length: 14; V: TRBV11-2; D: -; size: -; J: TRBJ1-2; DNA: TGTGCCAGCAGCTTAAGTCACATTAACTATGGCTACACCTTC; CDR3: CASSLSHINYGYTF
length: 11; V: TRBV28; D: -; size: -; J: TRBJ1-2; DNA: TGTGCCAGCAGTCCGGGGAGGAAGTGCACCTTC; CDR3: CASSPGRKCTF
length: 17; V: TRBV15; D: -; size: -; J: TRBJ1-1; DNA: TGTGCCACCAGCACGCGAACGGGACCGAAACGAGGGACTGAAGCTTTCTTT; CDR3: CATSTRTGPKRGTEAFF
length: 12; V: TRBV29-1; D: -; size: -; J: TRBJ1-1; DNA: TGCAGCGTAGAGGGAGTGAACACTGAAGCTTTCTTT; CDR3: CSVEGVNTEAFF
length: 17; V: TRBV7-9; D: TRBD2; size: -; J: TRBJ2-3; DNA: TGTGCCAGCAGCTTAGGCGAGAGCGGGGGGCCCACAGATACGCAGTATTTT; CDR3: CASSLGESGGPTDTQYF
length: 15; V: TRBV5-4; D: TRBD2; size: -; J: TRBJ2-1; DNA: TGTGCCAGCAGCTTGGATTTAGCGGGGGGCAATGAGCAGTTCTTC; CDR3: CASSLDLAGGNEQFF
length: 15; V: TRBV5-4; D: -; size: -; J: TRBJ1-1; DNA: TGTGCCAGCAGCCCCGAAAAAGGGGGTAGCGCTGAAGCTTTCTTT; CDR3: CASSPEKGGSAEAFF
length: 14; V: TRBV27; D: TRBD2; size: -; J: TRBJ2-5; DNA: TGTGCCAGTTCTACTAGCGGGGAAAAAGAGACCCAGTACTTC; CDR3: CASSTSGEKETQYF
length: 16; V: TRBV19; D: -; size: -; J: TRBJ1-5; DNA: TGTGCCAGTTCCCCCGGGGCAGGGAATAGCAATCAGCCCCAGCATTTT; CDR3: CASSPGAGNSNQPQHF
length: 14; V: TRBV7-2; D: TRBD1; size: -; J: TRBJ1-2; DNA: TGTGCCAGCAGCTTAGCCCCAGGGGGAGGTGGCTACACCTTC; CDR3: CASSLAPGGGGYTF
length: 16; V: TRBV7-9; D: -; size: -; J: TRBJ1-4; DNA: TGTGCCAGCAGCTTCAATGGGGGTGTCACTAATGAAAAACTGTTTTTT; CDR3: CASSFNGGVTNEKLFF
length: 16; V: TRBV6-1; D: -; size: -; J: TRBJ2-6; DNA: TGTGCCAGCAGTGCGGCATGGTCCTCTGGGGCCAACGTCCTGACTTTC; CDR3: CASSAAWSSGANVLTF
length: 15; V: TRBV11-3; D: TRBD2; size: once; J: TRBJ2-1; DNA: TGTGCCAGCAGCTTAGATGGCGGGGGGGCCGGTGAGCAGTTCTTC; CDR3: CASSLDGGGAGEQFF
length: 13; V: TRBV5-4; D: -; size: -; J: TRBJ1-2; DNA: TGTGCCAGCAGCTCTCCGGGGCCCTATGGCTACACCTTC; CDR3: CASSSPGPYGYTF
length: 16; V: TRBV23-1; D: TRBD1; size: -; J: TRBJ1-1; DNA: TGCGCCAGCAGTCTACAGGACAGGGGTATGAACACTGAAGCTTTCTTT; CDR3: CASSLQDRGMNTEAFF
length: 16; V: TRBV10-2; D: TRBD1; size: -; J: TRBJ2-5; DNA: TGCGCCAGCAGTCTAGCTAGGGGGCGAAACCAAGAGACCCAGTACTTC; CDR3: CASSLARGRNQETQYF
length: 14; V: TRBV6-4; D: -; size: -; J: TRBJ1-6; DNA: TGTGCCAGCAGAACAGGGCTCCAGAATTCACCCCTCCACTTT; CDR3: CASRTGLQNSPLHF
length: 14; V: TRBV2; D: -; size: -; J: TRBJ1-2; DNA: TGTGCCAGCAGTACAACCGGGATTTCCTATGGCTACACCTTC; CDR3: CASSTTGISYGYTF
length: 13; V: TRBV29-1; D: -; size: -; J: TRBJ2-6; DNA: TGCAGCGTTGAGGCCTCTGGGGCCAACGTCCTGACTTTC; CDR3: CSVEASGANVLTF
length: 14; V: TRBV7-9; D: -; size: -; J: TRBJ2-7; DNA: TGTGCCAGCAGCTTATTCGCAGGGCGCTACGAGCAGTACTTC; CDR3: CASSLFAGRYEQYF
length: 15; V: TRBV2; D: TRBD1; size: -; J: TRBJ1-6; DNA: TGTGCCAGCGGCGTCCGACAGGGCATTGGGTCACCCCTCCACTTT; CDR3: CASGVRQGIGSPLHF
length: 13; V: TRBV2; D: -; size: -; J: TRBJ1-1; DNA: TGTGCCAGCAGTTCCGCTAGGGGCACTGAAGCTTTCTTT; CDR3: CASSSARGTEAFF
length: 15; V: TRBV5-1; D: TRBD1; size: -; J: TRBJ2-7; DNA: TGCGCCAGCAGCTTCGGGACAGGCCCGGCACACGAGCAGTACTTC; CDR3: CASSFGTGPAHEQYF
length: 15; V: TRBV6-5; D: -; size: -; J: TRBJ1-3; DNA: TGTGCCAGCAGCCCACAGGATTCTACTGGAAACACCATATATTTT; CDR3: CASSPQDSTGNTIYF
length: 13; V: TRBV18; D: -; size: -; J: TRBJ1-5; DNA: TGTGCCAGCTCACCCACTTCGAATCAGCCCCAGCATTTT; CDR3: CASSPTSNQPQHF
length: 12; V: TRBV29-1; D: -; size: -; J: TRBJ2-4; DNA: TGCAGCGTCGGTTTAGCCAAAAACATTCAGTACTTC; CDR3: CSVGLAKNIQYF
length: 15; V: TRBV5-6; D: TRBD1; size: once; J: TRBJ1-2; DNA: TGTGCCAGCAGCAAATCTCCGGGACAGGGTTATGGCTACACCTTC; CDR3: CASSKSPGQGYGYTF
length: 14; V: TRBV6-5; D: TRBD1; size: -; J: TRBJ1-2; DNA: TGTGCCAGCAGTTACCCGGGACAGGGCGGCGGCTACACCTTC; CDR3: CASSYPGQGGGYTF
length: 15; V: TRBV7-3; D: -; size: -; J: TRBJ2-7; DNA: TGTGCCAGCAGCTTAACGGGAGGGGGGAGGTACGAGCAGTACTTC; CDR3: CASSLTGGGRYEQYF